These 5 T cell receptor beta chains were sequenced from one sample in a study of cytomegalovirus exposure and HLA in healthy donors. The primer mix had 60 Vbeta and 13 Jbeta primers. Generated by immunoSEQ multiplex PCR, the TCRdb table keeps only in-frame clones and is missing some. The table shows 150,000 to 200,000 clones, with nearly 80% occurring only once. Sequencing input: PBMCs. The source of these receptors is a man aged 18 to 35 in good health and CMV-seropositive.

The gene calls are TRBV18 and TRBJ2-3; 9 positions agree with TRBD2. V shed 6 bases, J shed 4 bases, and the junction held 8 bases outside the gene matches. The CDR3 has 15 residues. The germline CDR1 and CDR2 sequences are KGHSH and LQKENI. The CDR3 is CASSPSGGLADTQYF. The CDR3 DNA follows: TGTGCCAGCTCTCCGAGCGGGGGGCTGGCAGATACGCAGTATTTT.

This clone showed up just a few times. The chain uses TRBV5-4 and TRBJ1-2; possibly TRBD1 for D (6 bases). The CDR3 extends over 14 amino acids. V lost 0 bases to trimming and J lost 8 bases, with 14 bases between them. CDR1 and CDR2 (germline): SGHNT, YYREEE (reference sequence). The CDR3 here is CASSLEGTPAGYTF. Here the CDR3 DNA reads TGTGCCAGCAGCTTGGAAGGGACACCCGCGGGCTACACCTTC.

The J gene is TRBJ2-3, the V gene TRBV2; TRBD2 might be the D (5 bases). This CDR3 is built from 15 residues. V lost 3 bases, J lost 1 base, and 11 bases lay in between. CDR1 is SNHLY, CDR2 FYNNEI, per germline. The CDR3, as DNA: TGTGCCAGCAGTGAGGGTAGCGCGGGCACAGATACGCAGTATTTT. Its protein product is CASSEGSAGTDTQYF.

The chain couples TRBV30 to TRBJ1-2, with 8 bases lining up with TRBD1. Germline values: CDR1 GTSNPN, CDR2 SVGIG (reference sequence). The CDR3 covers 12 residues. The V and J ends lost 5 bases and 8 bases, in that order; junction bases with no gene match: 7. Written as DNA, the CDR3 is TGTGCCTGGGAGACAGGGGCGGCCGGCTACACCTTC. This gives the protein CAWETGAAGYTF.

This rearrangement joins TRBV5-1 to TRBJ2-1; D is perhaps TRBD1 (6 bases). Germline loops: CDR1 SGHRS, CDR2 YFSETQ. This CDR3 is 16 amino acids long. Trimming stripped 4 bases from V and 8 bases from J, with 22 bases between. CDR3: CASSPDSGQPWDEQFF. The CDR3 nucleotides read TGCGCCAGCAGCCCAGACTCGGGACAACCTTGGGATGAGCAGTTCTTC.